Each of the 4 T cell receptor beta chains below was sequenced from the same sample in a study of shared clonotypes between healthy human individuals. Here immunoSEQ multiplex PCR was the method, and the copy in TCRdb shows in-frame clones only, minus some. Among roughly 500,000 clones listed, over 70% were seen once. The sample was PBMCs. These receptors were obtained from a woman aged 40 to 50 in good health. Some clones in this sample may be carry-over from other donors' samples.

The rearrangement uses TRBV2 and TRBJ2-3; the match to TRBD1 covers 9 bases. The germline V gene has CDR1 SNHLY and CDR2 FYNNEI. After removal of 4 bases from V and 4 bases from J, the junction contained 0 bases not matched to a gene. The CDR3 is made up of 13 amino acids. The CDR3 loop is CASSGQGADTQYF. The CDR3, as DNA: TGTGCCAGCAGTGGACAGGGGGCAGATACGCAGTATTTT.

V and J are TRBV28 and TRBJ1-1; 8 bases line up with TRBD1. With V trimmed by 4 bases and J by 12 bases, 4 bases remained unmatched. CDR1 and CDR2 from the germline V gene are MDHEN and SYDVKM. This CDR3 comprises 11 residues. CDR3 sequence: CASSSGGGTFF. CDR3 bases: TGTGCCAGCAGTTCAGGGGGCGGAACTTTCTTT.

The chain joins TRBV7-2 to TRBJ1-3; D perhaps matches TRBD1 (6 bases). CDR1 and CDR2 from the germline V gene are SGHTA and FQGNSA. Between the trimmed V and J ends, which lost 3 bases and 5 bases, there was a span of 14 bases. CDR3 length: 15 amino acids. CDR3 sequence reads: CASSFEGHHRNTIYF. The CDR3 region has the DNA TGTGCCAGCAGCTTTGAGGGACACCACCGAAACACCATATATTTT.

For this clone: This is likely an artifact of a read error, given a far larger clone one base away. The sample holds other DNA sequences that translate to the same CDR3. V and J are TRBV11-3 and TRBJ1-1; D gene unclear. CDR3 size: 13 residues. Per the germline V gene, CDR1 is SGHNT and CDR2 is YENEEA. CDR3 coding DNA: TGCGCCAGCAGCTCGGAATTCAACACTGAAGCTTTCTTT. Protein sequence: CASSSEFNTEAFF.